This TCR beta chain is drawn from a study of CD8+ T cells in alopecia areata. Findings and caveats of the study: Many of the expanded lesional clones endured in scalp and blood while on tofacitinib. Sharing of TCRs across patients appeared less clear than in mice, possibly for HLA-related reasons.

A remark on this clone: Its antigen is still unknown.

Treatment described: oral pan-JAK inhibitor, 5-10 mg twice daily. Investigators sorted PBMCs to obtain both CD4+ and CD8+ T cells. As the sequencing template, cDNA was produced by extracting RNA and reverse transcribing it. The repertoire was sequenced with immunoSEQ multiplex PCR; TCRdb's copy has only in-frame clones and lacks some. The repertoire consists of under 150,000 clones, with over 60% occurring once and the leading ten covering 5.7%. This CDR3 spans 14 amino acids. Germline CDR1 reads MNHNY; CDR2 reads SVGAGI (reference sequence). Between the trimmed V and J ends, which lost 0 bases and 3 bases, there was a span of 8 bases.

The source of this sequence is a human donor with alopecia areata. The J gene is TRBJ1-2, the V gene TRBV6-6; D is unclear. The sample here was CD4+ T cells sorted from blood, taken at week 4, from a patient treated with tofacitinib. CDR3 amino acids: CASSYSVGDYGYTF. In nucleotides, the CDR3 is TGTGCCAGCAGTTACTCGGTCGGAGACTATGGCTACACCTTC.